The 29 T cell receptor beta chains below were found in one sample sequenced in a study of T cells in women clearing cervical HPV infection. Clones were read by immunoSEQ multiplex PCR, and TCRdb kept only the in-frame ones, dropping some. The specimen's table records approximately 35,000 clones. The source material was blood buffy coat. The origin of the receptors is a woman aged 18-70 years with a cervical HPV16 infection that either progressed to CIN3+ or cleared (not recorded which).

The CDR3 is CASSLTGGRGYTEAFF. CDR3 bases read: TGCGCCAGCAGCCTGACAGGGGGCAGAGGGTACACTGAA. This chain joins TRBV5-1 and TRBJ1-1; 10 bases are a match to TRBD1. With the read ending 3 residues before the CDR3 end, the germline J gene is used to fill in that end. Looked up from germline, CDR1 is SGHRS and CDR2 is YFSETQ. CDR3 length: 16 amino acids. The V segment lost 4 bases and the J segment 3 bases; nucleotides outside the gene matches: 9.

Comments on this clone: The CDR3 end is not reached by the read, which stops 3 residues before it; the germline J gene fills it in. The chain is built from TRBV7-9 and TRBJ2-1; TRBD1 matches at 10 bases. Trimming at V came to 3 bases and at J to 3 bases, leaving 2 bases not matched to a gene. This CDR3 spans 15 amino acids. Looked up from germline, CDR1 is SEHNR and CDR2 is FQNEAQ (reference sequence). CDR3 in amino acids: CASSFRDRGYNEQFF. The DNA read from the CDR3 is TGTGCCAGCAGCTTTCGGGACAGGGGCTACAATGAG.

A word on this clone: The CDR3 is cut off 3 residues early in the read; its end comes from the germline J gene. The chain carries TRBV10-1 and TRBJ2-7, with D possibly TRBD1 on 6 matching bases. Between the trimmed V and J ends, which lost 9 bases and 2 bases, there was a span of 14 bases. CDR1 WNHNN and CDR2 SYGVQD come from the germline V gene (reference sequence). This CDR3 comprises 13 residues. CDR3 bases read: TGCGCCAGGGGGGCCGGCAGTACCTACGAG. It is translated as CARGAGSTYE. The CDR3 reads in full as CARGAGSTYEQYF.

With respect to this clone: The read ends 3 residues shy of where the CDR3 ends; the end is completed using the germline J gene. The chain links TRBV10-3 to TRBJ2-5, with 9 bases identical to TRBD2. Germline assignment: CDR1 ENHRY and CDR2 SYGVKD. There are 15 residues in the CDR3. J lost 4 bases, V lost 0 bases, and 3 bases had no gene match. The part of the CDR3 DNA that was read is TGTGCCATCAGTGAGTCGGCACTAGCGGGAGAGACC. This encodes CAISESALAGET. In full, the CDR3 reads CAISESALAGETQYF.

As regards this clone: Read sequence stops 3 residues before the CDR3 end, and the germline J gene provides the missing end. V usage is TRBV4-1 and J usage is TRBJ2-3; 10 bases are a match to TRBD2. The CDR3 contains 15 residues. Trimming removed 1 base from V and 5 bases from J; junction bases left unmatched: 3. The germline CDR1 and CDR2 sequences are MGHRA and YSYEKL. The covered CDR3 bases are TGCGCCAGCAGCCAAGTGGGACTAGCGATAGATACG. Its protein product is CASSQVGLAIDT. The full CDR3 protein reads CASSQVGLAIDTQYF.

Comments on this clone: Sequencing ends 3 residues short of the CDR3 end; the germline J gene provides the rest. This chain joins TRBV7-2 and TRBJ2-3; tentative D call: TRBD2 (5 bases). The CDR3 consists of 15 residues. Germline CDR1 SGHTA, CDR2 FQGNSA. The germline V and J ends were trimmed by 3 bases and 0 bases, with 10 bases remaining between them. CDR3 in amino acids: CASSFGRVSTDTQYF. The sequenced part of the CDR3 DNA is TGTGCCAGCAGCTTCGGGCGGGTCAGCACAGATACG. The entire variable domain, with the rest obtained from reference TRBV7-2 and TRBJ2-3, is as follows: GAGVSQSPSNKVTEKGKDVELRCDPISGHTALYWYRQSLGQGLEFLIYFQGNSAPDKSGLPSDRFSAERTGGSVSTLTIQRTQQEDSAVYLCASSFGRVSTDTQYFGPGTRLTVL.

Comments on this clone: Read sequence stops 3 residues before the CDR3 end, and the germline J gene provides the missing end. The chain uses TRBV7-7 and TRBJ2-5, with a tentative D call TRBD1 (6 bases). Trimming cost V 1 base and J 5 bases, with 14 bases left between them. The germline V gene has CDR1 SSHAT and CDR2 FNYEAQ (reference sequence). The CDR3 loop spans 15 amino acids. CDR3 region: CASSLDYRARETQYF. The CDR3 bases that were read are TGTGCCAGCAGCTTAGACTACAGGGCCCGGGAGACC.

Concerning this clone itself: With the read ending 3 residues before the CDR3 end, the germline J gene is used to fill in that end. The V call is TRBV15, the J call TRBJ2-4, with 9 positions matching TRBD1. Germline V gene sequence: CDR1 LNHNV, CDR2 YYDKDF (reference sequence). The V gene end was trimmed by 3 bases and the J gene end by 6 bases; junction bases not matched to a gene: 9. This CDR3 has 16 residues. The covered CDR3 bases are TGTGCCACCAGCAGGGGCGGACAGGGGAGGGGAAACATT. Translating gives CATSRGGQGRGNI. The full CDR3 sequence reads CATSRGGQGRGNIQYF.

Details on this clone: The sequenced fragment ends 3 residues before the CDR3 boundary, so the rest is inferred from the germline J gene. The same CDR3 also results from other DNA sequences found in this sample. The genes are TRBV7-6 and TRBJ1-3; D remains unclear. Trimming cost V 1 base and J 0 bases, with 13 bases left between them. The CDR3 length is 17 residues. CDR1 is SGHVS and CDR2 is FNYEAQ in the germline V gene. CDR3 DNA (partial): TGTGCCAGCAGCTTAGATCCCAGGTCAAGCTCTGGAAACACC. Encoded protein: CASSLDPRSSSGNT. The whole CDR3 sequence reads CASSLDPRSSSGNTIYF. Full variable domain (outside the CDR3, taken from reference TRBV7-6 and TRBJ1-3): GAGVSQSPRYKVTKRGQDVALRCDPISGHVSLYWYRQALGQGPEFLTYFNYEAQQDKSGLPNDRFSAERPEGSISTLTIQRTEQRDSAMYRCASSLDPRSSSGNTIYFGEGSWLTVV.

About this clone itself: Sequencing ends 3 residues short of the CDR3 end; the germline J gene provides the rest. The chain recombines TRBV5-1 with TRBJ1-2; possibly TRBD1 for D (6 bases). CDR1 SGHRS and CDR2 YFSETQ come from the germline V gene. V was trimmed by 0 bases and J by 6 bases, leaving 12 bases between them. The CDR3 sequence is 14 residues long. The CDR3 sequence: CASSLAGDIDGYTF. The DNA read from the CDR3 is TGCGCCAGCAGCTTGGCCGGGGACATCGATGGC. The full variable domain, completed using reference TRBV5-1 and TRBJ1-2, is KAGVTQTPRYLIKTRGQQVTLSCSPISGHRSVSWYQQTPGQGLQFLFEYFSETQRNKGNFPGRFSGRQFSNSRSEMNVSTLELGDSALYLCASSLAGDIDGYTFGSGTRLTVV.

Remarks on this clone: The DNA ends 3 residues before the CDR3 does, and the rest of the CDR3 is filled in from the germline J gene. This chain links TRBV2 with TRBJ2-7; 8 bases are a match to TRBD1. There are 13 residues in the CDR3. Germline loops: CDR1 SNHLY, CDR2 FYNNEI. The V gene end was trimmed by 10 bases and the J gene end by 0 bases; junction bases not matched to a gene: 5. CDR3 in amino acids: CATGGQGSYEQYF. CDR3 bases read: TGTGCCACCGGAGGACAGGGCTCCTACGAG.

CDR3: CSARDTSRSGTGLLPLHF. The sequenced part of the CDR3 DNA is TGCAGTGCTAGAGATACCTCCAGATCCGGGACAGGACTCTTACCC. This chain uses TRBV20-1 with TRBJ1-6; 8 nucleotides line up with TRBD1. The read ends 3 residues shy of where the CDR3 ends; the end is completed using the germline J gene. J gave up 12 bases and V 0 bases, and 19 bases lay outside the gene matches. This CDR3 has 18 residues. CDR1 and CDR2 (germline): DFQATT, SNEGSKA (reference sequence).

About this clone: The CDR3 end is not reached by the read, which stops 3 residues before it; the germline J gene fills it in. The rearrangement uses TRBV14 and TRBJ2-3; TRBD2 matches at 10 bases. The CDR3 consists of 17 residues. The ends lost 0 bases at V and 6 bases at J; junction bases unmatched: 9. Germline V gene data show CDR1 as SGHDN and CDR2 as FVKESK. The CDR3 is CASSQDFLAGAGDTQYF. Incomplete CDR3 DNA: TGTGCCAGCAGCCAAGATTTCCTAGCGGGGGCAGGGGATACG.

About this clone: Sequencing ends 3 residues short of the CDR3 end; the germline J gene provides the rest. The chain joins TRBV30 to TRBJ1-5, with TRBD1 identical over 8 bases. After removal of 0 bases from V and 7 bases from J, the junction contained 5 bases not matched to a gene. This CDR3 contains 14 residues. Germline-derived CDR1 and CDR2 are GTSNPN and SVGIG (reference sequence). The part of the CDR3 DNA that was read is TGTGCCTGGAGTGTGATCCAGGGGGCCCAGCCC. It translates to CAWSVIQGAQP. Given in full, the CDR3 is CAWSVIQGAQPQHF.

Of note for this clone: The read finishes 3 residues shy of the CDR3 end, and the germline J gene is used to complete it. V and J are TRBV20-1 and TRBJ2-1; D remains unclear. The V gene lost 2 bases and the J gene lost 2 bases, with 13 bases spanning the gap. Germline V gene data show CDR1 as DFQATT and CDR2 as SNEGSKA (reference sequence). This CDR3 region has 15 residues. CDR3 amino acids: CSARLGLIPYNEQFF. The CDR3 DNA, read in part, is TGCAGTGCTAGATTAGGGTTAATCCCCTACAATGAG.

In regard to this clone: The CDR3 goes on 3 residues after the read ends, and that part is filled in from the germline J gene. The gene calls are TRBV7-3 and TRBJ1-6; D perhaps matches TRBD1 (5 bases). The CDR3 is made up of 13 amino acids. The ends were cut back, 2 bases at V and 9 bases at J, with 8 bases in the middle. CDR1 and CDR2 from the germline V gene are SGHTA and FQGTGA. The sequenced part of the CDR3 DNA is TGTGCCAGCAGCTTACAGGGTAGTTCACCC. It encodes CASSLQGSSP. The entire CDR3 protein is CASSLQGSSPLHF.

The part of the CDR3 DNA that was read is TGCGCCAGCAGCATTAGCGGGAGGGCCCGGTGGGAGACC. This gives the protein CASSISGRARWET. The full-length CDR3 reads as CASSISGRARWETQYF. The chain employs TRBV5-1 and TRBJ2-5; 11 bases are a match to TRBD2. From the germline J gene comes the end of the CDR3, since the read stops 3 residues before it. With V trimmed by 4 bases and J by 5 bases, 10 bases remained unmatched. The CDR3 is made up of 16 amino acids. Germline V gene sequence: CDR1 SGHRS, CDR2 YFSETQ. The full variable domain, its missing parts supplied by reference TRBV5-1 and TRBJ2-5, is KAGVTQTPRYLIKTRGQQVTLSCSPISGHRSVSWYQQTPGQGLQFLFEYFSETQRNKGNFPGRFSGRQFSNSRSEMNVSTLELGDSALYLCASSISGRARWETQYFGPGTRLLVL.

To note about this clone: Read sequence stops 3 residues before the CDR3 end, and the germline J gene provides the missing end. V gene TRBV7-3 combines with J gene TRBJ2-3; TRBD2 matches 11 bases. J lost 3 bases, V lost 5 bases, and 4 bases had no gene match. Germline V CDR1 and CDR2: SGHTA, FQGTGA. The CDR3 has 15 residues. CDR3 residues: CASSHASGGTDTQYF. Partial CDR3 DNA: TGTGCCAGCAGCCACGCTAGCGGGGGGACAGATACG.

Comment on this clone: The CDR3 end falls 3 residues outside the read, so it is completed with the germline J gene. J is TRBJ2-7 and V is TRBV30; 11 bases fit TRBD2. The CDR3 covers 16 residues. Losses at the gene ends were 3 bases for V and 4 bases for J; bases not matched to a gene: 11. The germline V gene encodes CDR1 GTSNPN and CDR2 SVGIG (reference sequence). CDR3 protein: CAWSPGGLAELYEQYF. The sequenced part of the CDR3 DNA is TGTGCCTGGAGCCCAGGGGGACTAGCGGAGCTATACGAG. Based on the CDR3 plus reference TRBV30 and TRBJ2-7, the full variable domain is SQTIHQWPATLVQPVGSPLSLECTVEGTSNPNLYWYRQAAGRGLQLLFYSVGIGQISSEVPQNLSASRPQDRQFILSSKKLLLSDSGFYLCAWSPGGLAELYEQYFGPGTRLTVT.

For this clone: Coverage ceases 3 residues before the CDR3 finishes, and the germline J gene fills in the end. V gene TRBV6-1 combines with J gene TRBJ2-3, with 8 bases fitting TRBD1. The junction had 4 bases not matched to a gene; V was cut back by 4 bases and J by 1 base. Germline CDR1 MNHNS, CDR2 SASEGT. The CDR3 contains 15 residues. CDR3: CASSAYRGGTDTQYF. CDR3 DNA, as far as it was read: TGTGCCAGCAGTGCCTACAGGGGGGGCACAGATACG.

As regards this clone: The read terminates 3 residues ahead of where the CDR3 ends, so the germline J gene completes it. The chain uses TRBV7-3 and TRBJ2-1; 8 positions agree with TRBD2. J lost 7 bases, V lost 5 bases, and 10 bases had no gene match. CDR3 length equals 15 residues. Per the germline V gene, CDR1 is SGHTA and CDR2 is FQGTGA. The CDR3 protein is CASSHSRTSTNEQFF. The CDR3 bases that were read are TGTGCCAGCAGCCACTCCCGGACTAGCACTAATGAG.

In the case of this clone: Read data end 3 residues before the CDR3 end; the end is taken from the germline J gene. The chain couples TRBV2 to TRBJ2-3; 9 bases are shared with TRBD2. The V segment lost 6 bases and the J segment 2 bases; nucleotides outside the gene matches: 18. Per germline, CDR1 SNHLY and CDR2 FYNNEI. The CDR3 covers 19 residues. CDR3 bases read: TGTGCCAGCAGCCTGGACCATCTTTCAGCGGGGGGCGACACAGATACG. Residues: CASSLDHLSAGGDTDT. The entire CDR3 sequence reads CASSLDHLSAGGDTDTQYF.

To note about this clone: With the read ending 3 residues before the CDR3 end, the germline J gene is used to fill in that end. The J gene is TRBJ1-2, the V gene TRBV5-6; D is undetermined. Germline assignment: CDR1 SGHDT and CDR2 YYEEEE. The CDR3 has 13 amino acids. V was trimmed by 0 bases and J by 2 bases, leaving 5 bases between them. CDR3 DNA (partial): TGTGCCAGCAGCTTGGATCAGAACTATGGC. Amino acids: CASSLDQNYG. The full CDR3 protein reads CASSLDQNYGYTF.

On this clone: The CDR3 is cut off 3 residues early in the read; its end comes from the germline J gene. At the DNA level, this CDR3 is encoded by other sequences in the same sample as well. The chain combines TRBV11-2 with TRBJ2-1; D possibly corresponds to TRBD2 (5 bases). Between the trimmed V and J ends, which lost 2 bases and 1 base, there was a span of 9 bases. Germline V gene lookup returns CDR1 SGHAT and CDR2 FQNNGV. This CDR3 comprises 15 residues. The CDR3 protein is CASSLTSGSYNEQFF. The CDR3 DNA, read in part, is TGTGCCAGCAGCTTAACGTCGGGGTCCTACAATGAG.

A remark on this clone: The CDR3 extends 3 residues past the end of the read, so its final part is completed from the germline J gene. The chain combines TRBV7-9 with TRBJ2-1; a weak D match, TRBD2 (7 bases). The length of the CDR3 is 15 residues. Germline lookup yields CDR1 SEHNR and CDR2 FQNEAQ (reference sequence). The V and J ends lost 0 bases and 6 bases respectively, with 12 bases between them. CDR3 sequence: CASSLAGGRINEQFF. The CDR3 bases that were read are TGTGCCAGCAGCTTAGCGGGGGGGCGCATCAATGAG.

About this clone itself: Read data end 3 residues before the CDR3 end; the end is taken from the germline J gene. The genes are TRBV20-1 and TRBJ2-1, with 9 bases identical to TRBD2. The CDR3 sequence is 13 residues long. The germline gives CDR1 DFQATT, CDR2 SNEGSKA (reference sequence). Trimming removed 8 bases from V and 5 bases from J; junction bases left unmatched: 7. The CDR3 bases that were read are TGCAGTCTAAGGCGGGGGGGAAACAATGAG. Amino acids: CSLRRGGNNE. The whole CDR3 reads CSLRRGGNNEQFF.

Comment on this clone: The sequence runs out 3 residues before the end of the CDR3; the remainder is reconstructed from the germline J gene. The chain has TRBV5-5 and TRBJ1-1; no clear D. CDR1 SGHKS and CDR2 YYEKEE come from the germline V gene (reference sequence). Trimming removed 4 bases at V and 1 base at J, with 5 bases between. The CDR3 is 12 amino acids. The chain's CDR3 is CASSPGNTEAFF. The sequenced part of the CDR3 DNA is TGTGCCAGCAGCCCCGGGAACACTGAA.

In the case of this clone: The read gets to within 3 residues of the CDR3 end, and the germline J gene fills in the rest. The rearrangement joins TRBV4-1 to TRBJ2-4; D is perhaps TRBD1 (6 bases). This CDR3 region has 13 residues. Germline assignment: CDR1 MGHRA and CDR2 YSYEKL. V was clipped by 0 bases and J by 7 bases, with 7 bases between them. The covered CDR3 bases are TGCGCCAGCAGCCAAGACAGGGGTAACATT. Translated: CASSQDRGNI. The complete CDR3 protein is CASSQDRGNIQYF.

Turning to this clone: The sequence runs out 3 residues before the end of the CDR3; the remainder is reconstructed from the germline J gene. The chain carries TRBV6-1 and TRBJ1-2, with 7 bases lining up with TRBD1. Germline V gene data show CDR1 as MNHNS and CDR2 as SASEGT. The length of the CDR3 is 12 residues. J was trimmed by 5 bases and V by 3 bases; bases with no gene match: 0. CDR3 bases read: TGTGCCAGCAGTGAGGGACAGTATGGC. This translates into CASSEGQYG. The entire CDR3 sequence reads CASSEGQYGYTF.